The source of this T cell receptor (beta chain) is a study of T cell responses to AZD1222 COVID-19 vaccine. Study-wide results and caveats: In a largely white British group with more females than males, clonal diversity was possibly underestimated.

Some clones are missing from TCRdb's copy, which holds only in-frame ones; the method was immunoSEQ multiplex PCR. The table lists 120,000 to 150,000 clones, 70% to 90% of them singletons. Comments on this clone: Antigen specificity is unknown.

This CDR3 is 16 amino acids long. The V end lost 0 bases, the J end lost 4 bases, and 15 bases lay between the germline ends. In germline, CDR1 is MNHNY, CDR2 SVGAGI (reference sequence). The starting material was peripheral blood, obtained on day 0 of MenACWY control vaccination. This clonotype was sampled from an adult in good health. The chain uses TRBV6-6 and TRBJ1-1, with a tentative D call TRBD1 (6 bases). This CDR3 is CASSYSRGAIGTEAFF. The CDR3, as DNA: TGTGCCAGCAGTTACTCGCGGGGGGCGATTGGCACTGAAGCTTTCTTT.